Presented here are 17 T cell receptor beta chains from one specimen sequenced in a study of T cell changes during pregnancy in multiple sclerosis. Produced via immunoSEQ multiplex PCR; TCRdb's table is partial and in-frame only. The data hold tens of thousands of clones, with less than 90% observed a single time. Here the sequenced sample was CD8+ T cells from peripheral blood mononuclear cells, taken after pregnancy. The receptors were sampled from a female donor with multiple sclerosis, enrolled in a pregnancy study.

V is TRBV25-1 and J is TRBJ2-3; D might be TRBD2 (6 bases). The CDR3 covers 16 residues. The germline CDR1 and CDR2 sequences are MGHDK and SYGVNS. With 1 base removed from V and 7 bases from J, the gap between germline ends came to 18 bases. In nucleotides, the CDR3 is TGTGCCAGCAGTGAATCTGGGGACTCCAAGCATTATACGCAGTATTTT. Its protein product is CASSESGDSKHYTQYF. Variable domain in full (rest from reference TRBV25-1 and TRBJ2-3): EADIYQTPRYLVIGTGKKITLECSQTMGHDKMYWYQQDPGMELHLIHYSYGVNSTEKGDLSSESTVSRIRTEHFPLTLESARPSHTSQYLCASSESGDSKHYTQYFGPGTRLTVL.

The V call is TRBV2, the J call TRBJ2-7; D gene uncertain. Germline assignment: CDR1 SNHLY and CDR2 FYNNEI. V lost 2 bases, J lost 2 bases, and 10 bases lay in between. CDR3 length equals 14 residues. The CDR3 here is CASSEPLKPYEQYF. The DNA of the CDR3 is TGTGCCAGCAGTGAACCTCTAAAGCCCTACGAGCAGTACTTC.

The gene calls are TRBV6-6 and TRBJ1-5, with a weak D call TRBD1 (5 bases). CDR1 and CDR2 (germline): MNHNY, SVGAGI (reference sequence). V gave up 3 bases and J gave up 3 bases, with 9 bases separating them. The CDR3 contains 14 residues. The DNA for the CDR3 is TGTGCCAGCAGTTATCGACAGCTCAATCAGCCCCAGCATTTT. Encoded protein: CASSYRQLNQPQHF.

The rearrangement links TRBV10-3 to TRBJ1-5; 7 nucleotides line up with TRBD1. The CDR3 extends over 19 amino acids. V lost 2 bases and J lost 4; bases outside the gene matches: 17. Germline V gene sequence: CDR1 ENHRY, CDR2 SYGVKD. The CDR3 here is CAISERWTQGRTRNQPQHF. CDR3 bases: TGTGCCATCAGTGAGAGGTGGACACAGGGGAGGACCAGGAATCAGCCCCAGCATTTT.

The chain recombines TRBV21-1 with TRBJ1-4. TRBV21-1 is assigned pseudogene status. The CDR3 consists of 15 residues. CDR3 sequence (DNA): TGTGCCAGCAGCAAAGTGTGGGGGGGTCAAGAAAAACTGTTTTTT. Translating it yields CASSKVWGGQEKLFF.

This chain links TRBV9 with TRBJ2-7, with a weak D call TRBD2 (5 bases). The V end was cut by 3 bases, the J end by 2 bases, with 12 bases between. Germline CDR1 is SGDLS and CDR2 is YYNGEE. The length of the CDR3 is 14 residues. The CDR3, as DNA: TGTGCCAGCAGCGCAGAGGGTGAAACCTACGAGCAGTACTTC. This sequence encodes CASSAEGETYEQYF.

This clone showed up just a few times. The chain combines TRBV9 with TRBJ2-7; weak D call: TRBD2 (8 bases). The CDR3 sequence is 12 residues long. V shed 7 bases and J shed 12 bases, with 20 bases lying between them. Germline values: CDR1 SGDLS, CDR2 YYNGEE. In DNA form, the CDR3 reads TGTGCCAGCTCGCAGGGGGGACTAGAAATGTACTTC. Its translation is CASSQGGLEMYF.

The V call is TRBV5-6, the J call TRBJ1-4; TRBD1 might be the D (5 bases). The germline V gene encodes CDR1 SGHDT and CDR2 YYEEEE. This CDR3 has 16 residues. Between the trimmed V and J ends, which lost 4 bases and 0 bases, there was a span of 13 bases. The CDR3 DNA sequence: TGTGCCAGCAGCCAGGACAAGGCAACAACTAATGAAAAACTGTTTTTT. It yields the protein CASSQDKATTNEKLFF.

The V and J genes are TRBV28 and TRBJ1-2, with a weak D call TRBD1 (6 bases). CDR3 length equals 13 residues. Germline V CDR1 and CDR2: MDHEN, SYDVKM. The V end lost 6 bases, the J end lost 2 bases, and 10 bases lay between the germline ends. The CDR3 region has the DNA TGTGCCAGCAGCTCTAGGGGGAACTATGGCTACACCTTC. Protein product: CASSSRGNYGYTF.

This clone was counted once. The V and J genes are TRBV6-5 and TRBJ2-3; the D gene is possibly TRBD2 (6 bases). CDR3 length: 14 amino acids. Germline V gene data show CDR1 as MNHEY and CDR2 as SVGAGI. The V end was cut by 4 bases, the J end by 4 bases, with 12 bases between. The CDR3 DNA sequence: TGTGCCAGCAGTTTTAGGACTAAAGCAGATACGCAGTATTTT. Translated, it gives CASSFRTKADTQYF.

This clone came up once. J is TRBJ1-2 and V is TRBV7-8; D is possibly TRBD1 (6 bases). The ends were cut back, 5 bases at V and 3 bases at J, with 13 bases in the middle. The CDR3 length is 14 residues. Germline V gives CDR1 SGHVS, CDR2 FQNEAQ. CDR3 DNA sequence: TGTGCCAGCAGCCCCGCGGGGGGCGACTATGGCTACACCTTC. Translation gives CASSPAGGDYGYTF.

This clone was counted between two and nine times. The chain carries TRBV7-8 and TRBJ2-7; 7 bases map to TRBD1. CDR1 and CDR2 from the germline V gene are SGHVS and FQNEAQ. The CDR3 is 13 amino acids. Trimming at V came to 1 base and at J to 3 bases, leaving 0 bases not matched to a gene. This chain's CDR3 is CASSLDRGYEQYF. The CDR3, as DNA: TGTGCCAGCAGCTTAGACAGGGGCTACGAGCAGTACTTC.

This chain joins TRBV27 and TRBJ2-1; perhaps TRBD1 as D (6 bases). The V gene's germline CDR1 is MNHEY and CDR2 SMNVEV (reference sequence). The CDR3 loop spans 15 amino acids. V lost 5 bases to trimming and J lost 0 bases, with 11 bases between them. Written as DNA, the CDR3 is TGTGCCAGCAGTCTGGACAGTTTCTCCTACAATGAGCAGTTCTTC. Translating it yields CASSLDSFSYNEQFF.

CDR3 protein: CASSLMEFPGELFF. CDR3 sequence (DNA): TGTGCCAGCAGCCTTATGGAGTTCCCCGGGGAGCTGTTTTTT. The V gene is TRBV27, the J gene TRBJ2-2; no definite D call. The V end lost 6 bases, the J end lost 6 bases, and 14 bases lay between the germline ends. Per germline, CDR1 MNHEY and CDR2 SMNVEV (reference sequence). The CDR3 contains 14 residues.

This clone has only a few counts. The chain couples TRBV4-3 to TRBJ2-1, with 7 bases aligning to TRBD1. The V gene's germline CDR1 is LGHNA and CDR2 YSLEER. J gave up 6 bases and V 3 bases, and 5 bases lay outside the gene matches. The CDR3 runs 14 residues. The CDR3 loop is CASSHGQEVNEQFF. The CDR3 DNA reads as TGCGCCAGCAGCCACGGACAGGAAGTCAATGAGCAGTTCTTC.

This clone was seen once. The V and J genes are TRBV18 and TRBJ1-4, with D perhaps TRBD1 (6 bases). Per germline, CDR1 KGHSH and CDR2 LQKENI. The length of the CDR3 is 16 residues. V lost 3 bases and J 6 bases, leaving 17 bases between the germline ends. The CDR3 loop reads CASSPPDRLGYEKLFF. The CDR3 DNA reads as TGTGCCAGCTCACCTCCCGACAGGCTAGGGTATGAAAAACTGTTTTTT.

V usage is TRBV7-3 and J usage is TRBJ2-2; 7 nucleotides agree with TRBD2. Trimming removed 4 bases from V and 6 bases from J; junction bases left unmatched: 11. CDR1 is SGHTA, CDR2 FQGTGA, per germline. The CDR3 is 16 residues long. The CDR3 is CASSSTPGLSPGELFF. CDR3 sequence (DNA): TGTGCCAGCAGCTCCACGCCGGGACTAAGCCCCGGGGAGCTGTTTTTT.